Presented here are 21 T cell receptor beta chains from one specimen sequenced in a study of metastatic and nonmetastatic thyroid tumors. No treatment of any kind had been given to any patient before thyroid surgery. TCRdb ran MiXCR on the PCR reads. The table lists 60,000 to 85,000 clones, more than 15% of them singletons. Sequencing used blood. The source of these receptors is a female donor with papillary thyroid cancer or a benign thyroid nodule (not recorded which). Some clones in this sample may be carry-over from other donors' samples.

The chain carries TRBV28 and TRBJ2-5; 7 bases match TRBD1. The CDR3 is 14 amino acids. V lost 10 bases, J lost 5 bases, and 13 bases stayed unmatched. Per germline, CDR1 MDHEN and CDR2 SYDVKM. CDR3 protein: CANLRQGVNETQYF. In nucleotides, the CDR3 is TGTGCCAACCTGCGGCAGGGGGTAAATGAGACCCAGTACTTC. The full variable domain, with the rest looked up from reference TRBV28 and TRBJ2-5, is DVKVTQSSRYLVKRTGEKVFLECVQDMDHENMFWYRQDPGLGLRLIYFSYDVKMKEKGDIPEGYSVSREKKERFSLILESASTNQTSMYLCANLRQGVNETQYFGPGTRLLVL.

This clone appeared many times. The rearrangement joins TRBV12-3 or TRBV12-4 to TRBJ2-5; no firm D call. Trimming stripped 2 bases from V and 1 base from J, with 8 bases between. The CDR3 spans 14 residues. CDR3 DNA sequence: TGTGCCAGCAGTTTACAGGAGACCCAAGAGACCCAGTACTTC. Translated, it gives CASSLQETQETQYF.

This clone was seen at least ten times. This chain links TRBV9 with TRBJ1-1; D gene unclear. Deletions cut 5 bases from V and 7 bases from J, with 12 bases between. This CDR3 has 12 residues. Germline V gene data show CDR1 as SGDLS and CDR2 as YYNGEE. CDR3 residues: CASRPSGLEAFF. The CDR3 region has the DNA TGTGCCAGCAGGCCCTCTGGCCTTGAAGCTTTCTTT. Combining the CDR3 with reference TRBV9 and TRBJ1-1 gives the whole variable domain DSGVTQTPKHLITATGQRVTLRCSPRSGDLSVYWYQQSLDQGLQFLIQYYNGEERAKGNILERFSAQQFPDLHSELNLSSLELGDSALYFCASRPSGLEAFFGQGTRLTVV.

The V gene is TRBV18, the J gene TRBJ2-3; D ambiguous. The CDR3 is made up of 13 amino acids. Trimming cost V 3 bases and J 2 bases, with 6 bases left between them. Germline V gene data show CDR1 as KGHSH and CDR2 as LQKENI. CDR3 DNA: TGTGCCAGCTCACCCCTGACCACAGATACGCAGTATTTT. Translating gives CASSPLTTDTQYF.

The V gene is TRBV11-2, the J gene TRBJ2-7, with D perhaps matching TRBD2 (5 bases). There are 15 residues in the CDR3. The germline V gene encodes CDR1 SGHAT and CDR2 FQNNGV. The V end lost 0 bases, the J end lost 6 bases, and 15 bases lay between the germline ends. The CDR3 loop reads CASSLDPGFLSEQYF. Written as DNA, the CDR3 is TGTGCCAGCAGCTTAGATCCGGGATTCCTTTCCGAGCAGTACTTC.

The chain has TRBV28 and TRBJ2-3; 14 bases fit TRBD2. The J segment lost 1 base and the V segment lost 6 bases, leaving 15 bases of the junction unmatched. Per the germline V gene, CDR1 is MDHEN and CDR2 is SYDVKM. CDR3 size: 20 residues. The CDR3 sequence is CASSLGTSGSWALGTDTQYF. CDR3 nucleotide sequence: TGTGCCAGCAGCCTCGGGACTAGCGGGAGCTGGGCCCTGGGCACAGATACGCAGTATTTT. Variable domain in full (rest from reference TRBV28 and TRBJ2-3): DVKVTQSSRYLVKRTGEKVFLECVQDMDHENMFWYRQDPGLGLRLIYFSYDVKMKEKGDIPEGYSVSREKKERFSLILESASTNQTSMYLCASSLGTSGSWALGTDTQYFGPGTRLTVL.

This clone showed up many times. The rearrangement joins TRBV11-2 to TRBJ1-2; 11 bases agree with TRBD1. V was clipped by 5 bases and J by 7 bases; unmatched bases: 15. Germline V gene sequence: CDR1 SGHAT, CDR2 FQNNGV. This CDR3 has 17 residues. DNA of the CDR3: TGTGCCAGCAGCGAACGGAGGACAGGGGGCCTTTATTTTGGCTACACCTTC. Its translation: CASSERRTGGLYFGYTF.

The CDR3 bases are TGTGCCAGCAGCCTGAACCCCAATCAGCCCCAGCATTTT. Amino acid sequence: CASSLNPNQPQHF. The rearrangement uses TRBV28 and TRBJ1-5; D is undetermined. This CDR3 spans 13 amino acids. Germline CDR1 MDHEN, CDR2 SYDVKM. V lost 6 bases, J lost 3 bases, and 9 bases lay in between. The full variable domain, in which reference TRBV28 and TRBJ1-5 provide the parts outside the CDR3, is DVKVTQSSRYLVKRTGEKVFLECVQDMDHENMFWYRQDPGLGLRLIYFSYDVKMKEKGDIPEGYSVSREKKERFSLILESASTNQTSMYLCASSLNPNQPQHFGDGTRLSIL.

This clone was counted many times. This chain uses TRBV12-5 with TRBJ1-1; 10 positions agree with TRBD1. Germline V gene data show CDR1 as LGHNT and CDR2 as FRNRAP. V lost 6 bases to trimming and J lost 3 bases; unmatched junction nucleotides: 10. The CDR3 runs 16 residues. This CDR3 reads CASGQNRGTGDTEAFF. The CDR3 region has the DNA TGTGCTAGTGGCCAAAACAGGGGGACAGGGGACACTGAAGCTTTCTTT.

The gene calls are TRBV30 and TRBJ1-1; 8 bases agree with TRBD1. This CDR3 has 14 residues. CDR1 and CDR2 from the germline V gene are GTSNPN and SVGIG (reference sequence). Trimming at V came to 2 bases and at J to 13 bases, leaving 15 bases not matched to a gene. The CDR3 coding sequence is TGTGCCTGGAGTCCAGCAGGGGGCGTCTCTATCGGTTTCTTT. It yields the protein CAWSPAGGVSIGFF.

This clone was counted once. The V gene is TRBV5-1, the J gene TRBJ2-1; TRBD2 matches at 16 bases. The CDR3 runs to 16 residues. Germline V CDR1 and CDR2: SGHRS, YFSETQ. V was clipped by 3 bases and J by 6 bases; unmatched bases: 3. The DNA for the CDR3 is TGCGCCAGCAGCTCCGGGACTAGCGGGAGGGTCAATGAGCAGTTCTTC. Encoded protein: CASSSGTSGRVNEQFF.

This chain links TRBV28 with TRBJ1-5; maybe TRBD1 (5 bases). The germline CDR1 and CDR2 sequences are MDHEN and SYDVKM. The CDR3 has 13 residues. Trimming removed 3 bases from V and 5 bases from J, with 8 bases in between. The CDR3 reads CASSFRGDQPQHF. Written as DNA, the CDR3 is TGTGCCAGCAGTTTCCGAGGGGATCAGCCCCAGCATTTT. The entire variable domain, with the rest obtained from reference TRBV28 and TRBJ1-5, is as follows: DVKVTQSSRYLVKRTGEKVFLECVQDMDHENMFWYRQDPGLGLRLIYFSYDVKMKEKGDIPEGYSVSREKKERFSLILESASTNQTSMYLCASSFRGDQPQHFGDGTRLSIL.

V usage is TRBV11-2 and J usage is TRBJ1-3; D uncertain. This CDR3 is built from 19 residues. Deletions cut 5 bases from V and 1 base from J, with 24 bases between. Germline V gene lookup returns CDR1 SGHAT and CDR2 FQNNGV. DNA for the CDR3: TGTGCCAGCAGCCCTATCCGACATGCATGGCCCCGTTCTGGAAACACCATATATTTT. Its translation: CASSPIRHAWPRSGNTIYF.

This clone was detected many times. The chain recombines TRBV12-3 or TRBV12-4 with TRBJ1-5; 9 nucleotides line up with TRBD1. Germline trimming cut 3 bases from V and 15 bases from J; bases unmatched to any gene: 12. This CDR3 comprises 14 residues. The CDR3 here is CASSLSTDRGGGHF. The DNA of the CDR3 is TGTGCCAGCAGTTTGTCAACGGACAGGGGAGGTGGGCATTTT.

V is TRBV6-2 or TRBV6-3 and J is TRBJ2-7; TRBD2 aligns across 9 bases. After removal of 5 bases from V and 2 bases from J, the junction contained 7 bases not matched to a gene. CDR1 is MNHEY and CDR2 is SVGEGT in the germline V gene. The CDR3 loop spans 15 amino acids. CDR3 in DNA: TGTGCCAGCAGTAGACTAGCGGACATCGCCTACGAGCAGTACTTC. Encoded protein: CASSRLADIAYEQYF.

V gene TRBV30 combines with J gene TRBJ1-1; D is perhaps TRBD1 (5 bases). Trimming left V 3 bases short and J 8 bases short, with 16 bases between. Germline V CDR1 and CDR2: GTSNPN, SVGIG (reference sequence). The CDR3 totals 13 residues. The CDR3 loop is CAWRGETYAEAFF. Here the CDR3 DNA reads TGTGCCTGGAGAGGGGAAACTTACGCAGAAGCTTTCTTT.

A few counts support this clone. The chain uses TRBV7-8 and TRBJ2-3; D is possibly TRBD1 (5 bases). This CDR3 region has 16 residues. The V end was cut by 2 bases, the J end by 5 bases, with 17 bases between. From germline, CDR1 is SGHVS and CDR2 FQNEAQ. The CDR3 is CASSLTAGLVRDTQYF. As DNA, the CDR3 is TGTGCCAGCAGCTTAACGGCAGGGTTAGTTAGAGATACGCAGTATTTT.

This rearrangement joins TRBV11-3 to TRBJ2-1, with TRBD2 identical over 8 bases. The CDR3 loop spans 19 amino acids. With V trimmed by 1 base and J by 0 bases, 11 bases remained unmatched. Germline loops: CDR1 SGHNT, CDR2 YENEEA. CDR3: CASSLVRGSGSSSYNEQFF. CDR3 coding DNA: TGTGCCAGCAGCTTAGTAAGGGGGAGCGGGAGTAGCTCCTACAATGAGCAGTTCTTC.

The V gene is TRBV20-1, the J gene TRBJ2-1; D unresolved. Germline assignment: CDR1 DFQATT and CDR2 SNEGSKA (reference sequence). V was clipped by 7 bases and J by 0 bases, with 7 bases between them. This CDR3 contains 12 residues. In DNA form, the CDR3 reads TGCAGTGGAACCCTCTCCTACAATGAGCAGTTCTTC. This encodes CSGTLSYNEQFF.

V is TRBV4-2 and J is TRBJ2-1; TRBD2 agrees at 12 bases. The CDR3 runs 17 residues. Germline CDR1 LGHNA, CDR2 YNFKEQ. V trimming: 5 bases; J trimming: 8 bases; junction bases outside the gene matches: 13. The CDR3 nucleotides read TGTGCCAGCAGCAGGGGAGCGCTAGCGGGGGGGCTCGATGAGCAGTTCTTC. It translates to CASSRGALAGGLDEQFF.

This chain uses TRBV20-1 with TRBJ2-7; 10 bases match TRBD2. The V and J ends lost 2 bases and 2 bases, in that order; junction bases with no gene match: 3. This CDR3 has 14 residues. From germline, CDR1 is DFQATT and CDR2 SNEGSKA (reference sequence). The CDR3 nucleotides are TGCAGTGCTAGATTACTAGCGGGAACCTACGAGCAGTACTTC. It specifies CSARLLAGTYEQYF.